This passage covers 5 T cell receptor beta chains from one sample sequenced in a study of cytomegalovirus exposure and HLA in healthy donors. TCRdb's copy holds only in-frame clones and misses some; the assay was immunoSEQ multiplex PCR. The repertoire includes 97,000 or so clones, roughly 84% of them detected once, and over 6% sits in the top ten. Sequenced: PBMCs. All receptors come from a young man in good health and CMV-seropositive.

This clone was observed a handful of times. The genes are TRBV19 and TRBJ1-5; TRBD1 might be the D (6 bases). This CDR3 contains 13 residues. V was clipped by 10 bases and J by 3 bases, with 13 bases between them. CDR1 is LNHDA, CDR2 SQIVND, per germline (reference sequence). CDR3 residues: CATTDRNNQPQHF. CDR3 nucleotides: TGTGCCACCACGGACAGAAACAATCAGCCCCAGCATTTT.

The genes are TRBV13 and TRBJ2-7; D unresolved. This CDR3 region has 15 residues. V lost 4 bases, J lost 2 bases, and 15 bases lay in between. The germline V gene encodes CDR1 PRHDT and CDR2 FYEKMQ (reference sequence). CDR3 coding DNA: TGTGCCAGCAGCTCGACTCCACTGGGTACCTACGAGCAGTACTTC. Its protein is CASSSTPLGTYEQYF.

This clone was picked up one time. The chain employs TRBV19 and TRBJ2-3, with D possibly TRBD2 on 5 matching bases. Germline CDR1 LNHDA, CDR2 SQIVND (reference sequence). V lost 3 bases, J lost 0 bases, and 7 bases lay in between. The CDR3 extends over 14 amino acids. The CDR3 DNA reads TGTGCCAGTAGTATTGTAGCGAGCACAGATACGCAGTATTTT. It yields the protein CASSIVASTDTQYF.

The V call is TRBV4-2, the J call TRBJ1-1; D remains ambiguous. The V gene's germline CDR1 is LGHNA and CDR2 YNFKEQ. The CDR3 is 16 amino acids. V lost 0 bases and J lost 2, with 13 bases in between. CDR3 nucleotides: TGTGCCAGCAGCCAAGAAAAAAAATCCAGAAACACTGAAGCTTTCTTT. Amino acid sequence: CASSQEKKSRNTEAFF.

The V gene is TRBV2, the J gene TRBJ2-7; TRBD2 matches 13 bases. Germline values: CDR1 SNHLY, CDR2 FYNNEI. The CDR3 spans 16 residues. The V segment lost 3 bases and the J segment 3 bases; nucleotides outside the gene matches: 5. CDR3 sequence (DNA): TGTGCCAGCAGTGAGTTAAGGACTAGCGGGAGCTACGAGCAGTACTTC. This translates into CASSELRTSGSYEQYF. The full variable domain, its missing parts supplied by reference TRBV2 and TRBJ2-7, is EPEVTQTPSHQVTQMGQEVILRCVPISNHLYFYWYRQILGQKVEFLVSFYNNEISEKSEIFDDQFSVERPDGSNFTLKIRSTKLEDSAMYFCASSELRTSGSYEQYFGPGTRLTVT.